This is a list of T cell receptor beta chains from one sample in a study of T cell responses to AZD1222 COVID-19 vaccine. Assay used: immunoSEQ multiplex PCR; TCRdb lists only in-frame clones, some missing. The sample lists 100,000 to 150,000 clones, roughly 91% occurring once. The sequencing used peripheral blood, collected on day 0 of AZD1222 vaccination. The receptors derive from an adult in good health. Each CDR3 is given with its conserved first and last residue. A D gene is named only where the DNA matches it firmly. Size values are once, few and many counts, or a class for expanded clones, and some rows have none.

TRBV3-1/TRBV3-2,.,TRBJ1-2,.,TGTGCCAGCAGCCAAGATTTTAGGGTTTTGGGGCCCAACTATGGCTACACCTTC,CASSQDFRVLGPNYGYTF
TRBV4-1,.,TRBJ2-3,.,TGCGCCAGCAGCCAAGGTTTAGCGAAGTCAGATACGCAGTATTTT,CASSQGLAKSDTQYF
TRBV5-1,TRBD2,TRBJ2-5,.,TGCGCCAGCAGCTTGGAGTCCGGGACTAGCGGGAGAGGGTGGTTAGAGACCCAGTACTTC,CASSLESGTSGRGWLETQYF
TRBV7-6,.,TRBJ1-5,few,TGTGCCAGCAGCTTATTTAGTCCAGACCTCCCCGATCAGCCCCAGCATTTT,CASSLFSPDLPDQPQHF
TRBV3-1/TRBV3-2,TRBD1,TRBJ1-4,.,TGTGCCAGCAGTTTCTCAAGGGACAGGGGGCGCGGGGAAAAACTGTTTTTT,CASSFSRDRGRGEKLFF
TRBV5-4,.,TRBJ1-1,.,TGTGCCAGCAGCTTGGCTTGGGGGAACACTGAAGCTTTCTTT,CASSLAWGNTEAFF
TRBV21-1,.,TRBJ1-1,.,TGTGCCAGCAGCAAAGTTGGCCAATTGATGAACACTGAAGCTTTCTTT,CASSKVGQLMNTEAFF
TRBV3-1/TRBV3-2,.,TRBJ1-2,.,TGTGCCAGCAGCTTAGGTACCCAAGACAGGCTCGGGTATGGCTACACCTTC,CASSLGTQDRLGYGYTF
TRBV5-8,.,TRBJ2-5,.,TGTGCCAGCAGCGTATGGGGGATTGGGCAAGAGACCCAGTACTTC,CASSVWGIGQETQYF
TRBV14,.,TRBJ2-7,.,TGTGCCAGCAGCCAAGTTGGGGCGGGGGCTGGCGAGCAGTACTTC,CASSQVGAGAGEQYF